A single sample is the source of the 9 T cell receptor beta chains below, sequenced in a study of blood T cell repertoires in COVID-19. Method: immunoSEQ multiplex PCR; TCRdb's copy keeps in-frame clones and lacks some. The repertoire holds 130,000 to 150,000 clones, with about 85% as singletons. The sequenced sample consisted of peripheral blood. These receptors came from a human donor with acute or convalescent COVID-19. The donor label of this sample is uncertain.

The CDR3 bases are TGCGCCAGCAGCTTCACAGGGGAGGCAGAGACCCAGTACTTC. Translated, it gives CASSFTGEAETQYF. The rearrangement joins TRBV5-1 to TRBJ2-5; D might be TRBD1 (7 bases). Germline loops: CDR1 SGHRS, CDR2 YFSETQ. This CDR3 has 14 amino acids. With 2 bases removed from V and 4 bases from J, the gap between germline ends came to 12 bases.

V gene TRBV28 combines with J gene TRBJ1-2; D not certain. V was shortened by 7 bases and J by 5 bases, with 23 bases between the two germline ends. Germline values: CDR1 MDHEN, CDR2 SYDVKM. This CDR3 spans 16 amino acids. The CDR3 coding sequence is TGTGCCAGCACCCAAGAGGACTCCGGAGCCCCTTATGGCTACACCTTC. This codes for CASTQEDSGAPYGYTF.

The chain couples TRBV10-3 to TRBJ1-5; TRBD1 aligns across 9 bases. The CDR3 is made up of 13 amino acids. Germline loops: CDR1 ENHRY, CDR2 SYGVKD. Losses at the gene ends were 6 bases for V and 4 bases for J; bases not matched to a gene: 1. The CDR3: CAIRGTGNQPQHF. DNA of the CDR3: TGTGCCATCAGAGGGACAGGGAATCAGCCCCAGCATTTT.

The J gene is TRBJ2-2, the V gene TRBV12-5, with 7 bases matching TRBD2. V lost 1 base to trimming and J lost 4 bases; unmatched junction nucleotides: 6. The CDR3 spans 16 residues. The germline V gene has CDR1 LGHNT and CDR2 FRNRAP. The CDR3: CASGLGSGGSTGELFF. The CDR3 DNA follows: TGTGCTAGTGGTTTGGGGTCGGGAGGATCCACCGGGGAGCTGTTTTTT.

This clone has a single count. This chain uses TRBV19 with TRBJ1-1; 8 bases line up with TRBD1. The ends lost 7 bases at V and 4 bases at J; junction bases unmatched: 2. In germline, CDR1 is LNHDA, CDR2 SQIVND (reference sequence). This CDR3 is built from 12 residues. Here the CDR3 reads CASNTGGTEAFF. The CDR3, as DNA: TGTGCCAGTAATACAGGGGGCACTGAAGCTTTCTTT.

The CDR3: CASRGLAGAGTDTQYF. In DNA form, the CDR3 reads TGTGCCAGCAGGGGACTAGCGGGGGCGGGCACAGATACGCAGTATTTT. The chain employs TRBV27 and TRBJ2-3; 14 bases map to TRBD2. Germline assignment: CDR1 MNHEY and CDR2 SMNVEV (reference sequence). J lost 1 base, V lost 6 bases, and 3 bases had no gene match. The CDR3 spans 16 residues.

CDR3 sequence: CASSQLAGVDTGELFF. The CDR3, as DNA: TGTGCCAGCAGCCAACTAGCGGGAGTGGACACCGGGGAGCTGTTTTTT. This chain connects TRBV14 to TRBJ2-2; TRBD2 matches 10 bases. The CDR3 is 16 amino acids. The trim removed 2 bases at V and 3 bases at J, leaving 3 bases unmatched. Germline CDR1 and CDR2: SGHDN and FVKESK.

This chain joins TRBV5-4 and TRBJ2-5; D is ambiguous. CDR3 size: 14 residues. The germline V gene encodes CDR1 SGHNT and CDR2 YYREEE (reference sequence). Trimming removed 0 bases from V and 1 base from J, with 7 bases in between. CDR3 protein: CASSLVGAQETQYF. CDR3 nucleotide sequence: TGTGCCAGCAGCTTGGTAGGAGCCCAAGAGACCCAGTACTTC. The entire variable domain, with the rest obtained from reference TRBV5-4 and TRBJ2-5, is as follows: ETGVTQSPTHLIKTRGQQVTLRCSSQSGHNTVSWYQQALGQGPQFIFQYYREEENGRGNFPPRFSGLQFPNYSSELNVNALELDDSALYLCASSLVGAQETQYFGPGTRLLVL.

This clone was found a few times. This chain links TRBV5-6 with TRBJ1-3; TRBD1 is a possible D gene (5 bases). Trimming took off 3 bases at V and 3 bases at J, with 16 bases between the two ends. Germline loops: CDR1 SGHDT, CDR2 YYEEEE. CDR3 length equals 16 residues. The CDR3 sequence is CASSWGVGFGGNTIYF. The CDR3 nucleotides read TGTGCCAGCAGCTGGGGGGTCGGGTTTGGTGGAAACACCATATATTTT.